The 15 T cell receptor beta chains below come from one sample, sequenced in a study of T cell responses to AZD1222 COVID-19 vaccine. Profiling relied on immunoSEQ multiplex PCR, and the TCRdb table lists in-frame clones only, not all of them. There are some 150,000 clones in the sample; 87% occur only once, and approximately 9.1% lies in the top ten. The sequencing used peripheral blood, collected 28 days after the second AZD1222 dose. Receptors originate from an adult who received the AZD1222 COVID-19 vaccine.

This sequence joins TRBV18 and TRBJ2-3; D is ambiguous. Per germline, CDR1 KGHSH and CDR2 LQKENI. Trimming removed 3 bases from V and 7 bases from J, with 14 bases in between. The CDR3 runs 14 residues. The CDR3 region is CASSPGPPSHTQYF. The CDR3 DNA sequence: TGTGCCAGCTCACCGGGTCCCCCGAGTCATACGCAGTATTTT.

The chain uses TRBV29-1 and TRBJ2-7; the D is unclear. The CDR3 extends over 12 amino acids. Germline V CDR1 and CDR2: SQVTM, ANQGSEA. Trimming removed 2 bases at V and 4 bases at J, with 9 bases between. The DNA for the CDR3 is TGCAGCGTTGAAATAACCGGGTACGAGCAGTACTTC. This codes for CSVEITGYEQYF.

Worth noting for this clone: A read error may produce the germline difference seen at one junction end. The V gene is TRBV9, the J gene TRBJ1-1, with TRBD1 as a possible D gene (6 bases). There are 16 residues in the CDR3. Germline values: CDR1 SGDLS, CDR2 YYNGEE. CDR3 bases: TGTGCCAGCAGCGCTCAAGGTGGGCCGGGGGGCACTGAAGCTTTTTTT. This gives the protein CASSAQGGPGGTEAFF.

The table lists this clone with a count of one. The chain uses TRBV5-4 and TRBJ1-1; tentative D call: TRBD1 (5 bases). V was trimmed by 4 bases and J by 4 bases, leaving 11 bases between them. Germline CDR1 SGHNT, CDR2 YYREEE (reference sequence). The CDR3 sequence is 13 residues long. The CDR3 protein is CASSNQGVTEAFF. The CDR3 nucleotides are TGTGCCAGCAGCAACCAGGGTGTCACTGAAGCTTTCTTT.

This sequence joins TRBV3-1 (or the pseudogene TRBV3-2) and TRBJ1-1; TRBD1 might be the D (6 bases). Trimming took 5 bases from V and 8 from J, leaving 15 bases between them. Germline V lookup: CDR1 LGHDT, CDR2 YNNKEL (reference sequence). The CDR3 sequence is 13 residues long. In nucleotides, the CDR3 is TGTGCCAGCAGCTTTATCGGACAGACCGAAGCTTTCTTT. This translates into CASSFIGQTEAFF.

As concerns this clone: One end of the junction varies from germline; a read error may be responsible. The chain has TRBV3-1 (or the pseudogene TRBV3-2) and TRBJ1-1; D gene uncertain. The CDR3 is 15 amino acids. Germline V CDR1 and CDR2: LGHDT, YNNKEL (reference sequence). CDR3 DNA sequence: TGTGCCAGCAGCCAAGGGCCGGGTGTGAAGACTGAAGCTTTCTTT. Translation gives CASSQGPGVKTEAFF.

The chain carries TRBV7-3 and TRBJ2-7; the D call may be TRBD1 or TRBD2 (6 bases each). The CDR3 consists of 15 residues. With 1 base removed from V and 7 bases from J, the gap between germline ends came to 17 bases. Germline V gene lookup returns CDR1 SGHTA and CDR2 FQGTGA. The CDR3 loop reads CASSLIADPRGEQYF. The CDR3 DNA sequence: TGTGCCAGCAGCTTAATAGCGGACCCGAGGGGGGAGCAGTACTTC.

The chain recombines TRBV5-1 with TRBJ1-1, with 11 bases fitting TRBD1. CDR3 length: 15 residues. Germline lookup yields CDR1 SGHRS and CDR2 YFSETQ. V lost 3 bases to trimming and J lost 4 bases; unmatched junction nucleotides: 5. CDR3 DNA: TGCGCCAGCAGCTACTCGGGACAGGGGGTCACTGAAGCTTTCTTT. Protein sequence: CASSYSGQGVTEAFF.

The chain has TRBV6-1 and TRBJ2-1; 9 nucleotides line up with TRBD1. With V trimmed by 1 base and J by 7 bases, 5 bases remained unmatched. The CDR3 has 15 residues. The germline V gene encodes CDR1 MNHNS and CDR2 SASEGT. For the CDR3, the DNA is TGTGCCAGCAGTGAAGGGGGACAGGGTAGGAATGAGCAGTTCTTC. Translating it yields CASSEGGQGRNEQFF.

The chain couples TRBV2 to TRBJ1-4; D remains ambiguous. Germline CDR1 reads SNHLY; CDR2 reads FYNNEI. Trimming took off 3 bases at V and 0 bases at J, with 11 bases between the two ends. CDR3 length equals 16 residues. The CDR3 protein is CASSDRTGTTNEKLFF. CDR3 bases: TGTGCCAGCAGTGATAGGACGGGAACAACTAATGAAAAACTGTTTTTT.

Only one count was recorded for this clone. This sequence joins TRBV29-1 and TRBJ2-3; no clear D gene. From germline, CDR1 is SQVTM and CDR2 ANQGSEA. Trimming left V 7 bases short and J 6 bases short, with 11 bases between. There are 11 residues in the CDR3. The DNA of the CDR3 is TGCAGCGGCACAAGTTCCGATACGCAGTATTTT. This codes for CSGTSSDTQYF.

The chain links TRBV11-2 to TRBJ2-3; D remains unclear. Trimming took 1 base from V and 4 from J, leaving 3 bases between them. Germline CDR1 reads SGHAT; CDR2 reads FQNNGV. This CDR3 comprises 12 residues. CDR3 region: CASSLVADTQYF. The CDR3 nucleotides are TGTGCCAGCAGCTTAGTAGCAGATACGCAGTATTTT. The variable domain in full, completed from reference TRBV11-2 and TRBJ2-3, reads EAGVAQSPRYKIIEKRQSVAFWCNPISGHATLYWYQQILGQGPKLLIQFQNNGVVDDSQLPKDRFSAERLKGVDSTLKIQPAKLEDSAVYLCASSLVADTQYFGPGTRLTVL.

This chain joins TRBV30 and TRBJ1-3; the D is unclear. Germline values: CDR1 GTSNPN, CDR2 SVGIG (reference sequence). The CDR3 loop spans 13 amino acids. The V end was cut by 3 bases, the J end by 4 bases, with 10 bases between. CDR3 loop: CAWSPGIGNTIYF. The CDR3 DNA sequence: TGTGCCTGGAGCCCGGGTATCGGAAACACCATATATTTT.

The chain couples TRBV23-1 to TRBJ2-1; no clear D. TRBV23-1 is placed among ORFs of uncertain function. The ends were cut back, 4 bases at V and 7 bases at J, with 17 bases in the middle. This CDR3 comprises 15 residues. Here the CDR3 DNA reads TGCGCCAGCAGTCTACCGACCTGGCCGGAGAATGAGCAGTTCTTC. Its translation is CASSLPTWPENEQFF.

This chain uses TRBV9 with TRBJ2-1; TRBD2 aligns across 12 bases. After removal of 4 bases from V and 10 bases from J, the junction contained 9 bases not matched to a gene. The germline V gene has CDR1 SGDLS and CDR2 YYNGEE. The CDR3 spans 15 residues. The CDR3: CASSPPSGRGEEQFF. The CDR3 region has the DNA TGTGCCAGCAGCCCGCCTAGCGGGAGGGGGGAAGAGCAGTTCTTC.